This TCR beta chain is from a study of cytotoxic CD8 clonotypes in ibrutinib-treated CLL. Study details: The patients, about a dozen relapsed/refractory and approximately 15 treatment-naive, included around 17 who were IGHV unmutated. A mean of around 270,000 productive templates and 90,000 or so productive rearrangements was obtained per sample.

The study's findings and limits: Clonality grew at ibrutinib response; at progression, it decreased back toward baseline.

The data were produced by immunoSEQ multiplex PCR, yet TCRdb's version contains in-frame clones alone and is incomplete. The sample yields about 200,000 clones, roughly 65% seen once. About this clone itself: Its antigen is unknown.

CDR1 and CDR2 (germline): MNHNY, SVGAGI (reference sequence). Trimming pared 2 bases from V and 3 bases from J, leaving 7 bases between. The CDR3 is made up of 14 amino acids. The chain combines TRBV6-6 with TRBJ1-4; D ambiguous. This clonotype was obtained from a human donor with chronic lymphocytic leukemia. Specimen: PBMCs, collected after 12 months of ibrutinib treatment. The chain's CDR3 is CASSYGYPNEKLFF. The CDR3 nucleotides are TGTGCCAGCAGTTACGGATATCCTAATGAAAAACTGTTTTTT.